A selection of T cell receptor beta chains follows, all from one sample in a study of T-cell memory formation after mild COVID-19. MiXCR, applied by TCRdb to the 5' RACE reads, yields one record per CDR3 protein. The repertoire has approximately 290,000 distinct CDR3 sequences, approximately 7.6% of them found once; the top ten carry about 20%. Sequencing was performed on PBMCs or a T cell subset sorted from them (not recorded which). The origin of the receptors is a man aged 18 to 30 who had mild COVID-19 (a few samples of this study predate the infection). Cell type and time point are not known. Each CDR3 is given with its conserved first and last residue. The D gene is left open where the match is weak. The size field is filled for only some rows; it gives once, few, many or a size class.

TGCAGCCCCTCCCGGGGGCAAGAGACCCAGTACTTC,CSPSRGQETQYF,TRBV29-1,-,TRBJ2-5,-
TGTGCCAGCAGCCACTCAGATACGCAGTATTTT,CASSHSDTQYF,TRBV4-2,-,TRBJ2-3,many
TGTGCCAGCAGTTTATGGGGTAGCGGGGGAACGAACGAGCAGTACTTC,CASSLWGSGGTNEQYF,TRBV28,TRBD2,TRBJ2-7,few
TGTGCCAGCAGCTGGACGAACACTGAAGCTTTCTTT,CASSWTNTEAFF,TRBV7-2,-,TRBJ1-1,-
TGTGCCAGCACCCTCGGACAGGGGGTCCCCTACGAGCAGTACTTC,CASTLGQGVPYEQYF,TRBV6-2/TRBV6-3,TRBD1,TRBJ2-7,few
TGCGCCAGCAGCAAGGACGACCGATTCGTGGATGGCTACACCTTC,CASSKDDRFVDGYTF,TRBV5-1,-,TRBJ1-2,few
TGTGCCAGCAGTTTCCGCGGAGGGGGCACAGATACGCAGTATTTT,CASSFRGGGTDTQYF,TRBV6-2/TRBV6-3,-,TRBJ2-3,many
TGCAGTGCTAGTGACAGGGGCTATAGCAATCAGCCCCAGAATTTT,CSASDRGYSNQPQNF,TRBV20-1,TRBD1,TRBJ1-5,-
TGTGCCAGCAGGTACGGGGGATACGCTGAAGCTTTCTTT,CASRYGGYAEAFF,TRBV28,-,TRBJ1-1,few
TGTGCCACCCCCGCTGGGAGGGGAGGCAGCAATCAGCCCCAGCATTTT,CATPAGRGGSNQPQHF,TRBV24-1,-,TRBJ1-5,-